What follows are 9 T cell receptor beta chains derived from one specimen sequenced in a study of blood T cell repertoires in COVID-19. Sequencing was performed with immunoSEQ multiplex PCR; in TCRdb, only in-frame clones are kept and a portion is missing. This table holds about 290,000 clones, 80% to 90% found once. The material sequenced was peripheral blood. These receptors all come from a woman aged 30 to 39 with active or convalescent COVID-19.

Here the CDR3 reads CASSRKQAGANVLTF. CDR3 DNA sequence: TGTGCCAGCAGCCGTAAACAGGCTGGGGCCAACGTCCTGACTTTC. The chain employs TRBV7-2 and TRBJ2-6; weak D call: TRBD1 (5 bases). The CDR3 covers 15 residues. Per the germline V gene, CDR1 is SGHTA and CDR2 is FQGNSA. Trimming took 5 bases from V and 2 from J, leaving 10 bases between them.

The chain employs TRBV5-5 and TRBJ1-5, with D tentatively TRBD1 (6 bases). With 1 base removed from V and 7 bases from J, the gap between germline ends came to 15 bases. Germline V gene data show CDR1 as SGHKS and CDR2 as YYEKEE (reference sequence). The CDR3 totals 15 residues. CDR3 DNA sequence: TGTGCCAGCAGCTTGTGGCCAGGGGATGAGCAGCCCCAGCATTTT. Protein: CASSLWPGDEQPQHF.

This sequence joins TRBV28 and TRBJ1-2; a weak D match, TRBD1 (5 bases). The CDR3 extends over 13 amino acids. V lost 7 bases and J lost 5, with 14 bases in between. The V gene's germline CDR1 is MDHEN and CDR2 SYDVKM. The CDR3 sequence is CASTTSGSYGYTF. CDR3 sequence (DNA): TGTGCCAGCACCACTTCAGGGTCTTATGGCTACACCTTC.

The chain combines TRBV3-1 (or the pseudogene TRBV3-2) with TRBJ2-5, with 8 positions matching TRBD1. Germline V gene lookup returns CDR1 LGHDT and CDR2 YNNKEL (reference sequence). V was pared by 4 bases and J by 7 bases, with 14 bases of the junction left unmatched. The CDR3 consists of 16 residues. The CDR3 protein is CASSPDRGRRFGTQYF. In nucleotides, the CDR3 is TGTGCCAGCAGCCCAGACAGGGGCCGCCGTTTTGGGACCCAGTACTTC.

This clone was counted between two and nine times. CDR3 in amino acids: CASSLGGKVSGNTIYF. The CDR3 nucleotides read TGCGCCAGCAGCTTGGGCGGCAAGGTCTCTGGAAACACCATATATTTT. The chain uses TRBV5-1 and TRBJ1-3; D gene uncertain. Germline-derived CDR1 and CDR2 are SGHRS and YFSETQ. CDR3 length equals 16 residues. Trimming cost V 0 bases and J 0 bases, with 10 bases left between them.

This clone was detected once. The V gene is TRBV4-1, the J gene TRBJ2-1, with 7 bases identical to TRBD1. CDR1 and CDR2 from the germline V gene are MGHRA and YSYEKL. The J segment lost 8 bases and the V segment lost 0 bases, leaving 10 bases of the junction unmatched. The CDR3 totals 16 residues. The CDR3 is CASSQELGQWYDEQFF. CDR3 DNA: TGCGCCAGCAGCCAAGAGCTGGGACAGTGGTACGATGAGCAGTTCTTC.

This sequence joins TRBV2 and TRBJ1-4, with D tentatively TRBD1 (5 bases). The CDR3 consists of 14 residues. V shed 7 bases and J shed 2 bases, with 11 bases lying between them. From germline, CDR1 is SNHLY and CDR2 FYNNEI. The CDR3 DNA reads TGTGCCAGCAACATCGGGGGTACTAATGAAAAACTGTTTTTT. Amino acids: CASNIGGTNEKLFF.

The CDR3 loop reads CASSLEGTEAFF. In DNA, the CDR3 is TGTGCCAGCAGTTTGGAGGGCACTGAAGCTTTCTTT. This sequence joins TRBV28 and TRBJ1-1, with no clear D. V gave up 3 bases and J gave up 4 bases, with 6 bases separating them. CDR1 MDHEN and CDR2 SYDVKM come from the germline V gene. This CDR3 contains 12 residues.

This rearrangement joins TRBV19 to TRBJ2-2; no firm D call. The CDR3 totals 15 residues. Germline loops: CDR1 LNHDA, CDR2 SQIVND (reference sequence). Trimming stripped 6 bases from V and 1 base from J, with 12 bases between. The CDR3 nucleotides read TGTGCCAGTAGGACACAGAGTTTGAACACCGGGGAGCTGTTTTTT. Translating it yields CASRTQSLNTGELFF. The complete variable domain, with remaining parts taken from reference TRBV19 and TRBJ2-2, reads DGGITQSPKYLFRKEGQNVTLSCEQNLNHDAMYWYRQDPGQGLRLIYYSQIVNDFQKGDIAEGYSVSREKKESFPLTVTSAQKNPTAFYLCASRTQSLNTGELFFGEGSRLTVL.